This is a list of T cell receptor beta chains from one sample in a study of radiation and T cells in renal cell carcinoma. This table comes from immunoSEQ multiplex PCR, and its TCRdb copy is limited to in-frame clones, with some not included. The table lists some 120,000 clones, roughly 80% of them singletons. The starting material was blood, obtained from a patient whose treatment included radiotherapy and nephrectomy. These receptors were collected from a woman aged 55 to 70 with renal cell carcinoma. Each CDR3 is given with its conserved first and last residue. D genes are given only for firm matches. Clone size is not always given. Where it is, it says once, few, many or a class for expanded clones.

D	size	J	V	DNA	CDR3
NA	NA	TRBJ2-1	TRBV4-1	TGCGCCAGCAGCCACCCGCCGCCACAAGAGCAGTTCTTC	CASSHPPPQEQFF
NA	NA	TRBJ2-7	TRBV11-2	TGTGCCAGCAGCCCTGGACAAGCCAGCGAGCAGTACTTC	CASSPGQASEQYF
NA	NA	TRBJ2-6	TRBV6-5	TGTGCCAGCAAAACACGGGGGTCTGGGGCCAACGTCCTGACTTTC	CASKTRGSGANVLTF
TRBD2	NA	TRBJ2-5	TRBV5-4	TGTGCCAGCAGCAGAGGACTAGCGGGGGAGACCCAGTACTTC	CASSRGLAGETQYF
NA	NA	TRBJ2-7	TRBV4-1	TGCGCCAGCAGCCAGGAGCTCGGCGGCAGTTTCTACGAGCAGTACTTC	CASSQELGGSFYEQYF
NA	NA	TRBJ1-2	TRBV7-2	TGTGCCAGCAGCTTAGGAGACATCGACTATGGCTACACCTTC	CASSLGDIDYGYTF
NA	NA	TRBJ2-1	TRBV9	TGTGCCAGCAGCGTAGATGGGCGGGGCTACAATGAGCAGTTCTTC	CASSVDGRGYNEQFF
NA	NA	TRBJ2-1	TRBV5-4	TGTGCCAGCAGCTTGACGACTTCACTCTTGGCGGAGCAGTTCTTC	CASSLTTSLLAEQFF
TRBD2	once	TRBJ2-3	TRBV4-2	TGTGCCAGCAGCCAAGACTTGGGGCGGGGAGGGGTAGATACGCAGTATTTT	CASSQDLGRGGVDTQYF
NA	NA	TRBJ2-3	TRBV29-1	TGCAGCGTTGACGGCTTCACAGATACGCAGTATTTT	CSVDGFTDTQYF
NA	once	TRBJ2-5	TRBV4-1	TGCGCCAGCAGCTCCAGGCGGAATCAAGAGACCCAGTACTTC	CASSSRRNQETQYF
NA	NA	TRBJ2-7	TRBV6-6	TGTGCCAGCAGCATGGACGGCCCCGCCGAGCAGTACTTC	CASSMDGPAEQYF
NA	once	TRBJ1-3	TRBV5-4	TGTGCCAGCAGCGCCTACAGGAGCTCTGGAAACACCATATATTTT	CASSAYRSSGNTIYF
TRBD1	NA	TRBJ2-5	TRBV19	TGTGCCAGTAGTACCCACGACAGGGTCCAAGAGACCCAGTACTTC	CASSTHDRVQETQYF
NA	once	TRBJ1-5	TRBV19	TGTGCCAGTAGTATATTAGGTCAGCCCCAGCATTTT	CASSILGQPQHF
NA	NA	TRBJ2-2	TRBV27	TGTGCCAGCAGTCCCCGGGACCCCCTCCGCGGGGAGCTGTTTTTT	CASSPRDPLRGELFF
TRBD1	NA	TRBJ1-2	TRBV5-4	TGTGCCAGCAGCTTGGGTGTTGGGACAGGGATGGGGTATGGCTACACCTTC	CASSLGVGTGMGYGYTF
NA	NA	TRBJ2-7	TRBV27	TGTGCCAGCAGCCCCTCTAGCGACAGGATCTACGAGCAGTACTTC	CASSPSSDRIYEQYF
NA	NA	TRBJ1-2	TRBV28	TGTGCCAGCAGTCTAATATATGGCTACACCTTC	CASSLIYGYTF
TRBD2	few	TRBJ2-5	TRBV7-2	TGTGCCAGCAGTACCCCTCTAGCGGGAGGGATAGAGACCCAGTACTTC	CASSTPLAGGIETQYF
NA	once	TRBJ2-1	TRBV19	TGTGCCAGTAGTCCACGGTCTGTGGCGTACAATGAGCAGTTCTTC	CASSPRSVAYNEQFF
TRBD2	once	TRBJ2-2	TRBV27	TGTGCCAGCAGTTTCGGGACTAGCGGGGGCGAAGGGGAGCTGTTTTTT	CASSFGTSGGEGELFF
NA	NA	TRBJ1-6	TRBV27	TGTGCCAGCAGTCCAACTCGCTCCTATAATTCACCCCTCCACTTT	CASSPTRSYNSPLHF
NA	NA	TRBJ2-2	TRBV18	TGTGCCAGCTCTCTCAGGGGAATGGACACCGGGGAGCTGTTTTTT	CASSLRGMDTGELFF
NA	NA	TRBJ2-1	TRBV27	TGTGCCAGCAGATTACTAGGTTACAATGAGCAGTTCTTC	CASRLLGYNEQFF
NA	NA	TRBJ1-2	TRBV6-5	TGTGCCAGCAGTTACTACCCAGGGGAGAGTGGCTACACCTTC	CASSYYPGESGYTF
NA	NA	TRBJ2-7	TRBV7-9	TGTGCCAGCAGCTTACCTTTTACAGGGAACGAGCAGTACTTC	CASSLPFTGNEQYF
NA	NA	TRBJ2-7	TRBV10-3	TGTGCCATCAGTGATAGTCAGGCGAGCTCCTACGAGCAGTACTTC	CAISDSQASSYEQYF
NA	few	TRBJ2-1	TRBV9	TGTGCCAGCAGCGCGGGACATTTCTCCTACAATGAGCAGTTCTTC	CASSAGHFSYNEQFF
TRBD1	NA	TRBJ2-1	TRBV19	TGTGCCACCACGGGACAGGGAGTCGATGAGCAGTTCTTC	CATTGQGVDEQFF
NA	once	TRBJ2-5	TRBV5-1	TGCGCCAGCAGCTTAGGGAGTTCCCAAGAGACCCAGTACTTC	CASSLGSSQETQYF
TRBD1	NA	TRBJ2-1	TRBV7-3	TGTGCCAGCAGCGCCCGGGACAGGGGCATCAATGAGCAGTTCTTC	CASSARDRGINEQFF
NA	NA	TRBJ2-6	TRBV7-2	TGTGCCAGCAGCCCTCCCTCTGGGGCCAACGTCCTGACTTTC	CASSPPSGANVLTF
NA	once	TRBJ1-4	TRBV13	TGTGCCAGCAGCTTGGGGACGCAAACTCCCGGTAATGAAAAACTGTTTTTT	CASSLGTQTPGNEKLFF
NA	NA	TRBJ1-1	TRBV7-3	TGTGCCAGCAGCCCAGGGCGGGGGGACACTGAAGCTTTCTTT	CASSPGRGDTEAFF
TRBD2	NA	TRBJ2-1	TRBV2	TGTGCCAGGACGAGACTAGCGGGAGGGGATGAGCAGTTCTTC	CARTRLAGGDEQFF
TRBD1	NA	TRBJ1-4	TRBV28	TGTGCCAGCAGACCTTCTGGACAGGGCGGCGAAAAACTGTTTTTT	CASRPSGQGGEKLFF
TRBD1	few	TRBJ2-1	TRBV19	TGTGCCAGTAGTGCCGGGACAGGGCCCCATTATGAGCAGTTCTTC	CASSAGTGPHYEQFF
NA	NA	TRBJ1-3	TRBV2	TGTGCCAGCAGTGAAAATAGGGTGACTGGAAACACCATATATTTT	CASSENRVTGNTIYF
NA	NA	TRBJ1-4	TRBV9	TGTGCCAGCAGCGTAGCAGGGCAGGCCGGGAAACTGTTTTTT	CASSVAGQAGKLFF
NA	few	TRBJ1-1	TRBV7-2	TGTGCCAGCAGCTTAGCTCAAAACACTGAAGCTTTCTTT	CASSLAQNTEAFF
NA	NA	TRBJ2-7	TRBV6-5	TGTGCCAGCAGGAGGGACACGGCGGGCGAGCAGTACTTC	CASRRDTAGEQYF
TRBD1	NA	TRBJ1-1	TRBV2	TGTGCCAGCAGTGCCCTTCAGGGGGCGCGCGGCACTGAAGCTTTCTTT	CASSALQGARGTEAFF
TRBD1	NA	TRBJ1-2	TRBV6-5	TGTGCCAGCAGTCTCGGGACAGGGGGACGCTATGGCTACACCTTC	CASSLGTGGRYGYTF
NA	NA	TRBJ2-7	TRBV19	TGTGCCAGTACCTCCCAGGCGGGCTATAGCTCCTACGAGCAGTACTTC	CASTSQAGYSSYEQYF
TRBD1	few	TRBJ1-2	TRBV27	TGTGCCAGTCGACAGGACAGGACGTCGCCGTATGGCTACACCTTC	CASRQDRTSPYGYTF
NA	NA	TRBJ1-5	TRBV2	TGTGCCAGCACGCAGGAAGCGAGCAATCAGCCCCAGCATTTT	CASTQEASNQPQHF
TRBD2	NA	TRBJ2-2	TRBV19	TGTGCCAGTAGTTTCCTAGCGGGGCAGGCCGGGGAGCTGTTTTTT	CASSFLAGQAGELFF
TRBD2	NA	TRBJ2-1	TRBV4-3	TGCGCCAGCAGCCAAGAAGTTTTAGGACTAGCGGGAGGTGAGCAGTTCTTC	CASSQEVLGLAGGEQFF